Shown below are 10 T cell receptor beta chains from a single sample sequenced in a study of T cell responses to AZD1222 COVID-19 vaccine. The table came from immunoSEQ multiplex PCR; TCRdb's copy has only in-frame clones and leaves some out. The repertoire consists of 100,000 to 150,000 clones, with just over 90% occurring once and the leading ten covering more than 1%. Sequencing was performed on peripheral blood, taken 28 days after the second AZD1222 dose. Receptor source: an adult who received the AZD1222 COVID-19 vaccine.

In regard to this clone: The DNA is left out, because the CDR3 cannot be placed on it with certainty; the CDR3 is given as TCRdb lists it. This chain's CDR3 is CASSEWAEGNTF. This chain links TRBV5-6 with TRBJ1-2; TRBD1, as called in the table, went unchecked against the DNA. Germline lookup yields CDR1 SGHDT and CDR2 YYEEEE. The CDR3 is 12 residues long, ends included.

The chain uses TRBV18 and TRBJ2-2, with no clear D. Trimming removed 5 bases at V and 1 base at J, with 17 bases between. The germline V gene encodes CDR1 KGHSH and CDR2 LQKENI. The CDR3 sequence is 17 residues long. CDR3 bases: TGTGCCAGCTCAACAAACGGGCCCCGGCAGAACACCGGGGAGCTGTTTTTT. Translated: CASSTNGPRQNTGELFF.

The genes are TRBV28 and TRBJ2-1, with D unclear. The CDR3 runs 12 residues. The V gene lost 9 bases and the J gene lost 1 base, with 7 bases spanning the gap. Germline CDR1 is MDHEN and CDR2 is SYDVKM. CDR3 residues: CASKGSYNEQFF. The CDR3 DNA sequence: TGTGCCAGTAAAGGGTCCTACAATGAGCAGTTCTTC.

The V gene is TRBV18, the J gene TRBJ1-1; D gene uncertain. V lost 0 bases to trimming and J lost 1 base, with 9 bases between them. The CDR3 is 15 amino acids. From germline, CDR1 is KGHSH and CDR2 LQKENI. The DNA of the CDR3 is TGTGCCAGCTCACCACCGTATAACAGGAACACTGAAGCTTTCTTT. It encodes CASSPPYNRNTEAFF.

V usage is TRBV9 and J usage is TRBJ2-2; TRBD2 might be the D (5 bases). CDR1 is SGDLS and CDR2 is YYNGEE in the germline V gene. This CDR3 has 16 amino acids. Trimming left V 0 bases short and J 4 bases short, with 13 bases between. CDR3 nucleotides: TGTGCCAGCAGCGTAGCGGCCTTAGGGAGCACCGGGGAGCTGTTTTTT. Translating it yields CASSVAALGSTGELFF.

This sequence joins TRBV6-4 and TRBJ1-1, with no clear D. The V end lost 2 bases, the J end lost 7 bases, and 17 bases lay between the germline ends. CDR3 length equals 15 residues. Germline lookup yields CDR1 MRHNA and CDR2 SNTAGT. CDR3 DNA: TGTGCCAGCAGTGACAGTGGCACTCCGCCCTTTGAAGCTTTCTTT. Encoded protein: CASSDSGTPPFEAFF.

The rearrangement joins TRBV7-9 to TRBJ1-1, with D possibly matching TRBD1 (5 bases). This CDR3 has 17 amino acids. The germline V and J ends were trimmed by 2 bases and 1 base, with 17 bases remaining between them. Germline V gives CDR1 SEHNR, CDR2 FQNEAQ (reference sequence). The CDR3 spells CASSLSKSTAWNTEAFF. The CDR3 coding sequence is TGTGCCAGCAGCTTATCTAAATCGACAGCTTGGAACACTGAAGCTTTCTTT. Supplemented by reference TRBV7-9 and TRBJ1-1, the full variable domain reads DTGVSQNPRHKITKRGQNVTFRCDPISEHNRLYWYRQTLGQGPEFLTYFQNEAQLEKSRLLSDRFSAERPKGSFSTLEIQRTEQGDSAMYLCASSLSKSTAWNTEAFFGQGTRLTVV.

The chain joins TRBV7-8 to TRBJ2-1; D may correspond to TRBD1 or TRBD2 (6 bases each). The germline V and J ends were trimmed by 2 bases and 5 bases, with 16 bases remaining between them. The CDR3 has 16 amino acids. In germline, CDR1 is SGHVS, CDR2 FQNEAQ. In DNA form, the CDR3 reads TGTGCCAGCAGCTTATGGGCGGGACAAAGGAACAATGAGCAGTTCTTC. Translation: CASSLWAGQRNNEQFF.

V is TRBV5-1 and J is TRBJ1-1, with 8 bases that match TRBD1. CDR1 is SGHRS, CDR2 YFSETQ, per germline. The CDR3 has 14 residues. V lost 3 bases to trimming and J lost 7 bases; unmatched junction nucleotides: 8. The CDR3 DNA reads as TGCGCCAGCAGCTCGTGGCCGGGACAGGATGAAGCTTTCTTT. Its translation is CASSSWPGQDEAFF.

The chain carries TRBV9 and TRBJ2-5; TRBD1 or TRBD2 may be the D gene (5 bases each). Germline V lookup: CDR1 SGDLS, CDR2 YYNGEE. This CDR3 region has 15 residues. Between the trimmed V and J ends, which lost 2 bases and 2 bases, there was a span of 13 bases. The CDR3 nucleotides are TGTGCCAGCAGCGTTTTCGAGGGGATACAAGAGACCCAGTACTTC. Translation gives CASSVFEGIQETQYF.